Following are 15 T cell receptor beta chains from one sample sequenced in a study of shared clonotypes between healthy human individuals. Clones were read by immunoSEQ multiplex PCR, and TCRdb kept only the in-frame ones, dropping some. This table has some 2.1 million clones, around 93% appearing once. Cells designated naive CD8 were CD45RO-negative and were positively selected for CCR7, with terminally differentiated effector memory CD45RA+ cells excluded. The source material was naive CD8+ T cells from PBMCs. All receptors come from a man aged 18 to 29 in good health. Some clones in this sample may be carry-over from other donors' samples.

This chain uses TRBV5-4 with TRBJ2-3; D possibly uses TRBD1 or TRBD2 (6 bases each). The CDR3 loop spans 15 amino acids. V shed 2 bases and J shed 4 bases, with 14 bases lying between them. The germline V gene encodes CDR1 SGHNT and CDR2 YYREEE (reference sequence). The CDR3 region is CASSFRGAGADTQYF. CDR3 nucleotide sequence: TGTGCCAGCAGCTTTAGGGGGGCAGGTGCAGATACGCAGTATTTT.

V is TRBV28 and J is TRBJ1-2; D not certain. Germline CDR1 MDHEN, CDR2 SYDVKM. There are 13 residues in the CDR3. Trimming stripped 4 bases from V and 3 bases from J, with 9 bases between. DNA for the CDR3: TGTGCCAGCAGTTGGTCAGAGCACTATGGCTACACCTTC. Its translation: CASSWSEHYGYTF.

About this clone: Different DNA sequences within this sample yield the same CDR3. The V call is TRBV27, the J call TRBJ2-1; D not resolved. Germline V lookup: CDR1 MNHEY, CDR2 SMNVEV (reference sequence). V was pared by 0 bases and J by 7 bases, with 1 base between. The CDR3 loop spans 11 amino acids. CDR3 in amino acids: CASSLSNEQFF. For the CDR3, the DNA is TGTGCCAGCAGTTTATCGAATGAGCAGTTCTTC.

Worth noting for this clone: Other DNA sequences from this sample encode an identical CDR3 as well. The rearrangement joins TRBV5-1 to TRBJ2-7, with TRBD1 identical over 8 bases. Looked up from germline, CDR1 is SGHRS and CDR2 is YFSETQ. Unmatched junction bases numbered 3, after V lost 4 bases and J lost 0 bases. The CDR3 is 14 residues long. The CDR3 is CASSLGQDSYEQYF. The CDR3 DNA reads TGCGCCAGCAGCCTGGGACAGGACTCCTACGAGCAGTACTTC.

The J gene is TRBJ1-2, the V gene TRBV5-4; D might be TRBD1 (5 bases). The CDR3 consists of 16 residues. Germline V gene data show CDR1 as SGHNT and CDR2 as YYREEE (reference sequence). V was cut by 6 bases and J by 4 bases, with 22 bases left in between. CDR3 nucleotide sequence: TGTGCCAGCAAAAACGGGGCACCTGATCTTGTCTATGGCTACACCTTC. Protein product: CASKNGAPDLVYGYTF. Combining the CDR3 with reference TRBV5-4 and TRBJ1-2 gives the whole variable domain ETGVTQSPTHLIKTRGQQVTLRCSSQSGHNTVSWYQQALGQGPQFIFQYYREEENGRGNFPPRFSGLQFPNYSSELNVNALELDDSALYLCASKNGAPDLVYGYTFGSGTRLTVV.

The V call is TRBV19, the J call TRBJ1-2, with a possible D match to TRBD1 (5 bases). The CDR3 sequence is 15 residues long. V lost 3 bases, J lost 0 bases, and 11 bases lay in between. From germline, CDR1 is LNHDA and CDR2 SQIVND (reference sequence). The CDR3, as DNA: TGTGCCAGTAGTATTCATCGACAGACTAACTATGGCTACACCTTC. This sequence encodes CASSIHRQTNYGYTF.

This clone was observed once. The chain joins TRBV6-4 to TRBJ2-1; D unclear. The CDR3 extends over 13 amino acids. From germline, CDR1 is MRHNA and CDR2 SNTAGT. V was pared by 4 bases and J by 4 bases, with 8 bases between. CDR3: CASSGGSYNEQFF. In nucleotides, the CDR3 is TGTGCCAGCAGTGGGGGAAGTTACAATGAGCAGTTCTTC.

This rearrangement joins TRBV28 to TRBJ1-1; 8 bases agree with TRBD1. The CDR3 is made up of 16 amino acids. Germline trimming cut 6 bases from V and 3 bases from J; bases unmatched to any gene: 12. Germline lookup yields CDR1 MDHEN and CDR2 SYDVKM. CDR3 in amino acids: CASSLPPGGGYTEAFF. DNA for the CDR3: TGTGCCAGCAGCCTCCCTCCAGGGGGCGGATACACTGAAGCTTTCTTT.

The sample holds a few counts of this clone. The DNA for the CDR3 is TGTGCCAGCAGCCCCTCGGTAGGGGAGAATGAAAAACTGTTTTTT. It encodes CASSPSVGENEKLFF. The V and J genes are TRBV7-9 and TRBJ1-4; tentatively, D is TRBD1 (5 bases). Germline CDR1 reads SEHNR; CDR2 reads FQNEAQ (reference sequence). Trimming removed 5 bases from V and 5 bases from J, with 15 bases in between. This CDR3 has 15 residues.

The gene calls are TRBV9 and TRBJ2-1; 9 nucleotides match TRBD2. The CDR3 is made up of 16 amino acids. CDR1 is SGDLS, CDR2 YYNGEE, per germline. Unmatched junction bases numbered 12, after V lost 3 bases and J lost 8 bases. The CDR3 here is CASSATGGRALDEQFF. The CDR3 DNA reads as TGTGCCAGCAGCGCGACGGGCGGGAGGGCCCTGGATGAGCAGTTCTTC.

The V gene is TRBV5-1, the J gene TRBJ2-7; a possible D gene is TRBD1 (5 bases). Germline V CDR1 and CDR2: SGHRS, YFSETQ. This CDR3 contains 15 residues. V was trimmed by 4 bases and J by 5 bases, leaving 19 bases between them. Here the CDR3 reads CASSAHGSRVDEQYF. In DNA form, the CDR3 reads TGCGCCAGCAGCGCCCACGGATCCAGGGTAGACGAGCAGTACTTC. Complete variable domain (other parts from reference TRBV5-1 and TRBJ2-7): KAGVTQTPRYLIKTRGQQVTLSCSPISGHRSVSWYQQTPGQGLQFLFEYFSETQRNKGNFPGRFSGRQFSNSRSEMNVSTLELGDSALYLCASSAHGSRVDEQYFGPGTRLTVT.

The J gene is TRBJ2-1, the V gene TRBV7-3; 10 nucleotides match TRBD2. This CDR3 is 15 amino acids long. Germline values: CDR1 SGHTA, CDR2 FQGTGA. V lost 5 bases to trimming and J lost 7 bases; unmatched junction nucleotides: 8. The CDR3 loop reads CASSAAGGSLNEQFF. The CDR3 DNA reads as TGTGCCAGCAGCGCAGCGGGAGGGAGTTTGAATGAGCAGTTCTTC.

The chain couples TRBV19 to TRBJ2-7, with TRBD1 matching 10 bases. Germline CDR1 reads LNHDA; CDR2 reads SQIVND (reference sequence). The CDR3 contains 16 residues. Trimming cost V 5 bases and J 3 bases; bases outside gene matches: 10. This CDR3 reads CASSQPGDRGLYEQYF. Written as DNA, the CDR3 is TGTGCCAGTAGTCAGCCCGGGGACAGGGGTCTCTACGAGCAGTACTTC. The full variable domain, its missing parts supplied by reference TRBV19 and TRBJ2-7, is DGGITQSPKYLFRKEGQNVTLSCEQNLNHDAMYWYRQDPGQGLRLIYYSQIVNDFQKGDIAEGYSVSREKKESFPLTVTSAQKNPTAFYLCASSQPGDRGLYEQYFGPGTRLTVT.

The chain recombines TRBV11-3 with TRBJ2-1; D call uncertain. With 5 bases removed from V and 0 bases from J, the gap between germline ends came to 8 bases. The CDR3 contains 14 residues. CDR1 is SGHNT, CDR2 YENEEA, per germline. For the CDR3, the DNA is TGTGCCAGCAGCCCAGAGTTCTCCTACAATGAGCAGTTCTTC. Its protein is CASSPEFSYNEQFF.

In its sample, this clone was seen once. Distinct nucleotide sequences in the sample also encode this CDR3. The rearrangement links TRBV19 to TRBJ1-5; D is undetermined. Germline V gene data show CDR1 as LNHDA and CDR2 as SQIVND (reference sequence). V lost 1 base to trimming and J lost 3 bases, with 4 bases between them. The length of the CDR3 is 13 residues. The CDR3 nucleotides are TGTGCCAGTAGTATAGGATACAATCAGCCCCAGCATTTT. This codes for CASSIGYNQPQHF. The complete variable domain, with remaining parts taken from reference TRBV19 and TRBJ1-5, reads DGGITQSPKYLFRKEGQNVTLSCEQNLNHDAMYWYRQDPGQGLRLIYYSQIVNDFQKGDIAEGYSVSREKKESFPLTVTSAQKNPTAFYLCASSIGYNQPQHFGDGTRLSIL.